Reported below is one TCR beta chain. This specimen comes from a study of control samples from healthy donors and cancer patients. Profiled with immunoSEQ multiplex PCR; TCRdb holds only in-frame clones, not every one. The data contain 170,000 or so clones, about 90% of them singletons. The V gene's germline CDR1 is ENHRY and CDR2 SYGVKD. The V end was cut by 10 bases, the J end by 2 bases, with 14 bases between. The CDR3 runs to 13 residues. The rearrangement links TRBV10-3 to TRBJ1-1, with a weak D call TRBD1 (5 bases). The sequence was collected from a woman between 40 and 55 years old in good health. The sample was blood. The CDR3 DNA reads TGTGCCAGCCAGGGCAGGGCTAACACTGAAGCTTTCTTT. This translates into CASQGRANTEAFF.